Below, 29 T cell receptor beta chains from the same sample are listed, as sequenced in a study of T-cell reconstitution after alpha-beta-depleted transplantation in children. Using unique molecular identifiers, the investigators prepared the TCRbeta library. TCRdb recomputed calls from the PCR reads with MiXCR, one row per CDR3 protein. The profile shows around 15,000 distinct CDR3 sequences, about 4.7% of them singletons. The sample in question was PBMCs, obtained before TCRalphabeta/CD19-depleted stem cell transplant. All receptors derive from a boy younger than 18 with acute lymphoblastic leukemia, due to receive a stem cell transplant.

This clonotype is medium-sized in the sample. The chain uses TRBV6-6 and TRBJ2-3, with 11 positions matching TRBD2. V was pared by 3 bases and J by 5 bases, with 7 bases of the junction left unmatched. The CDR3 is made up of 16 amino acids. The germline gives CDR1 MNHNY, CDR2 SVGAGI (reference sequence). The CDR3 DNA sequence: TGTGCCAGCAGTTATCGGGAGGGGACTAGCGGAGATACGCAGTATTTT. Translation: CASSYREGTSGDTQYF.

In this sample, this clonotype turned up many times. The chain joins TRBV2 to TRBJ2-5; TRBD2 might be the D (7 bases). Germline V gene sequence: CDR1 SNHLY, CDR2 FYNNEI. The CDR3 length is 12 residues. CDR3 nucleotides: TGTGGCAGGGGCGCGGGGGAAGAGACCCAGTACTTC. Its translation is CGRGAGEETQYF. Supplemented by reference TRBV2 and TRBJ2-5, the full variable domain reads EPEVTQTPSHQVTQMGQEVILRCVPISNHLYFYWYRQILGQKVEFLVSFYNNEISEKSEIFDDQFSVERPDGSNFTLKIRSTKLEDSAMYFCGRGAGEETQYFGPGTRLLVL.

By frequency in the sample, this clonotype is medium-sized. The chain has TRBV28 and TRBJ2-2; D is unclear. Per germline, CDR1 MDHEN and CDR2 SYDVKM. The CDR3 spans 14 residues. V lost 3 bases to trimming and J lost 3 bases, with 8 bases between them. The CDR3 region is CASSLLDHTGELFF. Written as DNA, the CDR3 is TGTGCCAGCAGTTTGTTGGACCACACCGGGGAGCTGTTTTTT.

This clonotype showed up many times. The J gene is TRBJ2-5, the V gene TRBV28; D is undetermined. CDR3 size: 14 residues. The germline V gene encodes CDR1 MDHEN and CDR2 SYDVKM. The V gene lost 1 base and the J gene lost 4 bases, with 10 bases spanning the gap. For the CDR3, the DNA is TGTGCCAGCAGTTTATCCAGAATGGCAGAGACCCAGTACTTC. It translates to CASSLSRMAETQYF.

In its sample, this clonotype was seen many times. The chain uses TRBV7-6 and TRBJ2-7; 7 bases line up with TRBD1. The germline CDR1 and CDR2 sequences are SGHVS and FNYEAQ. The CDR3 runs to 20 residues. Unmatched junction bases numbered 20, after V lost 3 bases and J lost 0 bases. CDR3 protein: CASSLVPRDSPRAYSYEQYF. The CDR3 nucleotides are TGTGCCAGCAGCTTGGTCCCACGGGACAGTCCACGGGCTTACTCCTACGAGCAGTACTTC.

This clonotype was counted at least ten times. V gene TRBV15 combines with J gene TRBJ2-7, with D perhaps matching TRBD1 (5 bases). This CDR3 spans 19 amino acids. The germline V gene encodes CDR1 LNHNV and CDR2 YYDKDF (reference sequence). Trimming stripped 3 bases from V and 5 bases from J, with 29 bases between. DNA of the CDR3: TGTGCCACCAGCAGGGAAAGACAGAGAGCAACCTCCGGACGGAACGAGCAGTACTTC. The encoded protein is CATSRERQRATSGRNEQYF.

J is TRBJ2-2 and V is TRBV4-3; D remains ambiguous. Trimming removed 0 bases at V and 5 bases at J, with 10 bases between. CDR1 and CDR2 (germline): LGHNA, YSLEER. The CDR3 totals 15 residues. The CDR3 DNA sequence: TGCGCCAGCAGCCAAGAAGGCAGGTGGACCGGGGAGCTGTTTTTT. This codes for CASSQEGRWTGELFF.

There are many counts of this clonotype. This sequence joins TRBV19 and TRBJ1-5; TRBD1 is a possible D gene (6 bases). The germline V and J ends were trimmed by 5 bases and 2 bases, with 13 bases remaining between them. Per germline, CDR1 LNHDA and CDR2 SQIVND (reference sequence). The CDR3 is made up of 15 amino acids. CDR3 loop: CASSFPGAGNQPQHF. The CDR3 DNA sequence: TGTGCCAGTAGTTTCCCGGGGGCAGGCAATCAGCCCCAGCATTTT.

This clonotype was detected ten times or more. The V gene is TRBV5-5, the J gene TRBJ2-7; TRBD1 aligns across 9 bases. The CDR3 contains 16 residues. J was trimmed by 0 bases and V by 2 bases; bases with no gene match: 6. Germline lookup yields CDR1 SGHKS and CDR2 YYEKEE (reference sequence). This chain's CDR3 is CASSFSPGQGSYEQYF. CDR3 coding DNA: TGTGCCAGCAGCTTCAGCCCGGGACAGGGCTCCTACGAGCAGTACTTC.

By its share, this clonotype is medium-sized. This rearrangement joins TRBV24-1 to TRBJ2-3; D call uncertain. Germline CDR1 and CDR2: KGHDR and SFDVKD. This CDR3 spans 14 amino acids. With 2 bases removed from V and 2 bases from J, the gap between germline ends came to 7 bases. As DNA, the CDR3 is TGTGCCACCAGTGATTCCGGGCCCACAGATACGCAGTATTTT. It encodes CATSDSGPTDTQYF.

This clonotype was seen at least ten times. The chain has TRBV6-5 and TRBJ1-1; D not certain. The CDR3 is 14 amino acids. V was shortened by 0 bases and J by 2 bases, with 7 bases between the two germline ends. In germline, CDR1 is MNHEY, CDR2 SVGAGI. The CDR3 loop is CASSYSNGNTEAFF. Written as DNA, the CDR3 is TGTGCCAGCAGTTACTCGAATGGAAACACTGAAGCTTTCTTT.

This clonotype was counted at least ten times. This chain joins TRBV7-8 and TRBJ1-2, with 10 bases matching TRBD1. Trimming took 4 bases from V and 1 from J; bases not matched to a gene: 12. This CDR3 is built from 18 residues. Germline-derived CDR1 and CDR2 are SGHVS and FQNEAQ. The CDR3 sequence: CASSSPRLGQGVNYGYTF. In DNA form, the CDR3 reads TGTGCCAGCAGCTCCCCAAGACTCGGACAGGGGGTTAACTATGGCTACACCTTC. Drawing the rest from reference TRBV7-8 and TRBJ1-2, the complete variable domain is GAGVSQSPRYKVAKRGQDVALRCDPISGHVSLFWYQQALGQGPEFLTYFQNEAQLDKSGLPSDRFFAERPEGSVSTLKIQRTQQEDSAVYLCASSSPRLGQGVNYGYTFGSGTRLTVV.

Many counts were recorded for this clonotype. This chain links TRBV11-3 with TRBJ1-1; 10 nucleotides agree with TRBD1. From germline, CDR1 is SGHNT and CDR2 YENEEA. V lost 3 bases and J lost 4; bases outside the gene matches: 5. This CDR3 region has 15 residues. The CDR3 loop reads CASSFDRGRGTEAFF. The CDR3 region has the DNA TGTGCCAGCAGCTTCGACAGGGGGCGCGGCACTGAAGCTTTCTTT.

In this sample, this clonotype turned up a few times. The CDR3 DNA is TGCGCCAGCAGCTTGGTCGCTGGGGGCTTCGATGAGCAGTTCTTC. Translation: CASSLVAGGFDEQFF. The chain employs TRBV5-1 and TRBJ2-1; D is perhaps TRBD1 (6 bases). The length of the CDR3 is 15 residues. Trimming took off 0 bases at V and 8 bases at J, with 15 bases between the two ends. From germline, CDR1 is SGHRS and CDR2 YFSETQ.

This clonotype was observed many times. The rearrangement uses TRBV7-2 and TRBJ2-2; no clear D gene. The V and J ends lost 6 bases and 0 bases respectively, with 11 bases between them. Germline loops: CDR1 SGHTA, CDR2 FQGNSA. CDR3 size: 15 residues. The CDR3 sequence is CASRRDLANTGELFF. In DNA, the CDR3 is TGTGCCAGCAGAAGGGATCTGGCGAACACCGGGGAGCTGTTTTTT.

The sample holds many counts of this clonotype. The genes are TRBV4-1 and TRBJ2-5; tentative D call: TRBD2 (6 bases). CDR3 length equals 16 residues. Per the germline V gene, CDR1 is MGHRA and CDR2 is YSYEKL. Trimming stripped 2 bases from V and 1 base from J, with 14 bases between. Here the CDR3 DNA reads TGCGCCAGCAGCCAAAATAGCGGAGTCTCCCAAGAGACCCAGTACTTC. Translating it yields CASSQNSGVSQETQYF.

The sample holds many counts of this clonotype. V gene TRBV2 combines with J gene TRBJ1-2; D perhaps matches TRBD1 (6 bases). V was trimmed by 8 bases and J by 5 bases, leaving 21 bases between them. The CDR3 is made up of 15 amino acids. Germline V gives CDR1 SNHLY, CDR2 FYNNEI. CDR3 residues: CASRRDTHPPYGYTF. In DNA form, the CDR3 reads TGTGCCAGCCGACGGGACACCCACCCCCCATATGGCTACACCTTC.

This clonotype has at least ten counts. The chain joins TRBV7-6 to TRBJ2-7; possible D gene TRBD1, 5 bases. Between the trimmed V and J ends, which lost 5 bases and 3 bases, there was a span of 11 bases. Germline V gives CDR1 SGHVS, CDR2 FNYEAQ. The CDR3 loop spans 13 amino acids. CDR3 in amino acids: CASSAGRGYEQYF. The CDR3 bases are TGTGCCAGCAGCGCAGGAAGGGGCTACGAGCAGTACTTC.

By share, this clonotype ranks as medium-sized. V is TRBV5-1 and J is TRBJ1-2, with a tentative D call TRBD1 (5 bases). Trimming stripped 0 bases from V and 5 bases from J, with 8 bases between. Looked up from germline, CDR1 is SGHRS and CDR2 is YFSETQ. The CDR3 loop spans 13 amino acids. The CDR3 DNA sequence: TGCGCCAGCAGCTTGGCCGCAGGGTATGGCTACACCTTC. Its protein product is CASSLAAGYGYTF.

In its sample, this clonotype was seen many times. V gene TRBV2 combines with J gene TRBJ2-1, with 8 bases that match TRBD2. The CDR3 extends over 12 amino acids. Germline V gene sequence: CDR1 SNHLY, CDR2 FYNNEI. With V trimmed by 11 bases and J by 3 bases, 3 bases remained unmatched. The CDR3 DNA is TGTGCCGGGACTAGAAACTACAATGAGCAGTTCTTC. This translates into CAGTRNYNEQFF.

Only a few counts were recorded for this clonotype. The genes are TRBV18 and TRBJ1-6, with 8 bases lining up with TRBD1. CDR1 and CDR2 from the germline V gene are KGHSH and LQKENI. The CDR3 is 15 amino acids. Germline trimming cut 3 bases from V and 3 bases from J; bases unmatched to any gene: 1. As DNA, the CDR3 is TGTGCCAGCTCACCCGGGACAGGCTATAATTCACCCCTCCACTTT. Protein product: CASSPGTGYNSPLHF. The whole variable domain, remainder taken from reference TRBV18 and TRBJ1-6, is NAGVMQNPRHLVRRRGQEARLRCSPMKGHSHVYWYRQLPEEGLKFMVYLQKENIIDESGMPKERFSAEFPKEGPSILRIQQVVRGDSAAYFCASSPGTGYNSPLHFGNGTRLTVT.

This clonotype came up many times. The V call is TRBV4-1, the J call TRBJ1-1; TRBD1 is a possible D gene (5 bases). The CDR3 is 13 amino acids. V lost 3 bases to trimming and J lost 7 bases, with 12 bases between them. Germline V gives CDR1 MGHRA, CDR2 YSYEKL. The CDR3 sequence is CASSHPGADEAFF. CDR3 nucleotide sequence: TGCGCCAGCAGCCACCCCGGGGCGGATGAAGCTTTCTTT.

This clonotype was observed at least ten times. V usage is TRBV7-2 and J usage is TRBJ2-3; unclear D gene. Germline CDR1 and CDR2: SGHTA and FQGNSA. This CDR3 contains 14 residues. Trimming shortened V by 1 base and J by 5 bases, and 10 bases separated the two germline ends. CDR3 loop: CASSLVAPEDTQYF. CDR3 DNA: TGTGCCAGCAGCTTAGTAGCCCCGGAAGATACGCAGTATTTT.

By share of the sample, this clonotype is medium-sized. V and J are TRBV5-1 and TRBJ2-1, with 12 bases that match TRBD2. This CDR3 contains 15 residues. Germline values: CDR1 SGHRS, CDR2 YFSETQ. The junction had 9 bases not matched to a gene; V was cut back by 7 bases and J by 7 bases. The CDR3 DNA follows: TGCGCCAGCGTCTCGACTAGCGGGAGAGAGAATGAGCAGTTCTTC. Translation gives CASVSTSGRENEQFF.

The chain couples TRBV24-1 to TRBJ2-1; TRBD1 is a possible D gene (5 bases). CDR1 and CDR2 from the germline V gene are KGHDR and SFDVKD. Between the trimmed V and J ends, which lost 1 base and 0 bases, there was a span of 15 bases. The length of the CDR3 is 18 residues. CDR3 sequence: CATSDFSKQASSYNEQFF. CDR3 sequence (DNA): TGTGCCACCAGTGATTTTTCCAAACAGGCTAGCTCCTACAATGAGCAGTTCTTC.

The sample holds many counts of this clonotype. V is TRBV6-5 and J is TRBJ2-7; 7 bases agree with TRBD2. There are 16 residues in the CDR3. Germline V gives CDR1 MNHEY, CDR2 SVGAGI. The V gene end was trimmed by 3 bases and the J gene end by 1 base; junction bases not matched to a gene: 9. CDR3 sequence (DNA): TGTGCCAGCAGTTATATCAGTGGGGGGGTGTCCTACGAGCAGTACTTC. Residues: CASSYISGGVSYEQYF.

This clonotype was detected only a few times. The gene calls are TRBV2 and TRBJ2-1; TRBD2 aligns across 9 bases. V gave up 8 bases and J gave up 8 bases; unmatched junction bases: 10. This CDR3 has 14 amino acids. Germline CDR1 reads SNHLY; CDR2 reads FYNNEI. The CDR3 DNA is TGTGCCAGCCTAGCGGGAACGGCGGAACATGAGCAGTTCTTC. It translates to CASLAGTAEHEQFF.

For this clonotype: A much larger clone lies a single base off, so this may be a read error. CDR3 protein: CASCPEEREGSSGANVLTF. For the CDR3, the DNA is TGTGCCAGCTGCCCTGAAGAGCGGGAGGGTAGCTCTGGGGCCAACGTCCTGACTTTC. This chain connects TRBV12-5 to TRBJ2-6; the match to TRBD2 covers 10 bases. CDR3 length: 19 residues. Germline V gene lookup returns CDR1 LGHNT and CDR2 FRNRAP.

This clonotype occurred many times. The V and J genes are TRBV20-1 and TRBJ2-3; tentative D call: TRBD2 (6 bases). Germline V CDR1 and CDR2: DFQATT, SNEGSKA (reference sequence). V was shortened by 0 bases and J by 0 bases, with 10 bases between the two germline ends. The CDR3 runs to 15 residues. CDR3 nucleotide sequence: TGCAGTGCTAGAGAACGGGGGATAAGCACAGATACGCAGTATTTT. As protein: CSARERGISTDTQYF.